This TCR beta chain was captured by sequencing in a study of CD8+CD57+ T cells in acquired aplastic anemia. Genomic DNA served as template for TCR beta VDJ and CDR3 profiling. TCRdb reanalysed the reads using MiXCR and keeps one entry per CDR3 protein. The sample carries about 190,000 distinct CDR3 sequences, around 50% recorded once. The sequenced sample was sorted CD4+, CD8+, or CD8+CD57+ T cells (not recorded which) from PBMCs. This sequence was found in a human donor in good health, serving as a control.

The CDR3 DNA reads as TGTGCCATCAGTGAAAGACAGGGGATAGCGGGTTCACCCCTCCACTTT. This gives the protein CAISERQGIAGSPLHF. The V and J genes are TRBV10-3 and TRBJ1-6, with TRBD1 identical over 8 bases. This CDR3 is built from 16 residues. The junction had 10 bases not matched to a gene; V was cut back by 3 bases and J by 9 bases. CDR1 is ENHRY, CDR2 SYGVKD, per germline.